These 8 T cell receptor beta chains were all obtained from the same sample, sequenced in a study of CD8+ T cells in alopecia areata. Treatment indicated: oral pan-JAK inhibitor, 5-10 mg twice daily. Following RNA extraction, reverse transcription yielded cDNA that acted as the sequencing template. Clones were read by immunoSEQ multiplex PCR, and TCRdb kept only the in-frame ones, dropping some. The table lists 95,000 to 100,000 clones, about three fifths of them singletons. The specimen was CD8+ T cells sorted from blood, collected at roughly week 55, from a patient treated with tofacitinib. The receptors originated from a human donor with alopecia areata.

This chain joins TRBV7-9 and TRBJ2-7; unclear D gene. The V gene lost 7 bases and the J gene lost 5 bases, with 12 bases spanning the gap. Germline V gene sequence: CDR1 SEHNR, CDR2 FQNEAQ (reference sequence). The CDR3 is made up of 12 amino acids. The DNA for the CDR3 is TGTGCCAGCACCCCTAACGGCAACGAGCAGTACTTC. As protein: CASTPNGNEQYF.

The rearrangement joins TRBV30 to TRBJ2-7; 8 nucleotides line up with TRBD1. The CDR3 extends over 15 amino acids. Looked up from germline, CDR1 is GTSNPN and CDR2 is SVGIG (reference sequence). The J segment lost 2 bases and the V segment lost 3 bases, leaving 9 bases of the junction unmatched. The CDR3 spells CAWRPGQGAPYEQYF. CDR3 nucleotides: TGTGCCTGGAGACCCGGACAGGGAGCTCCCTACGAGCAGTACTTC.

This chain links TRBV7-2 with TRBJ1-6, with a weak D call TRBD1 (6 bases). Germline loops: CDR1 SGHTA, CDR2 FQGNSA. The V and J ends lost 10 bases and 9 bases respectively, with 28 bases between them. This CDR3 region has 17 residues. The chain's CDR3 is CATDTIEGVVFGSPLHF. Written as DNA, the CDR3 is TGTGCCACCGATACTATAGAGGGGGTGGTCTTTGGTTCACCCCTCCACTTT.

The V gene is TRBV14, the J gene TRBJ1-1; TRBD1 might be the D (6 bases). The CDR3 is 15 residues long. Trimming shortened V by 2 bases and J by 3 bases, and 13 bases separated the two germline ends. Looked up from germline, CDR1 is SGHDN and CDR2 is FVKESK. The CDR3 DNA sequence: TGTGCCAGCAGCCAAATACCAGGGGCCTACACTGAAGCTTTCTTT. Translated, it gives CASSQIPGAYTEAFF.

The table lists this clone with a few counts. CDR3 residues: CAWSGPGWLDTEAFF. CDR3 DNA sequence: TGTGCCTGGAGCGGCCCGGGATGGTTGGACACTGAAGCTTTCTTT. The chain carries TRBV30 and TRBJ1-1; D gene unclear. Per germline, CDR1 GTSNPN and CDR2 SVGIG (reference sequence). The CDR3 runs 15 residues. V lost 3 bases and J lost 3, with 17 bases in between.

V and J are TRBV30 and TRBJ1-2; tentatively, D is TRBD1 (5 bases). The V end lost 6 bases, the J end lost 4 bases, and 18 bases lay between the germline ends. The germline V gene has CDR1 GTSNPN and CDR2 SVGIG (reference sequence). The CDR3 spans 14 residues. The CDR3 DNA sequence: TGTGCCTGCCTGGGGGACCTCGGGGTCTATGGCTACACCTTC. This translates into CACLGDLGVYGYTF.

V gene TRBV14 combines with J gene TRBJ2-3; D gene uncertain. Trimming cost V 3 bases and J 2 bases, with 9 bases left between them. The germline V gene encodes CDR1 SGHDN and CDR2 FVKESK. This CDR3 region has 14 residues. CDR3 protein: CASSHTRHTDTQYF. In DNA form, the CDR3 reads TGTGCCAGCAGCCACACCCGACACACAGATACGCAGTATTTT.

The chain recombines TRBV5-1 with TRBJ2-5, with D perhaps TRBD2 (5 bases). The CDR3 extends over 15 amino acids. Looked up from germline, CDR1 is SGHRS and CDR2 is YFSETQ. V was pared by 0 bases and J by 5 bases, with 14 bases between. Here the CDR3 DNA reads TGCGCCAGCAGCTTGGAGAGTCCGAGGAGGGAGACCCAGTACTTC. Its protein product is CASSLESPRRETQYF. Supplemented by reference TRBV5-1 and TRBJ2-5, the full variable domain reads KAGVTQTPRYLIKTRGQQVTLSCSPISGHRSVSWYQQTPGQGLQFLFEYFSETQRNKGNFPGRFSGRQFSNSRSEMNVSTLELGDSALYLCASSLESPRRETQYFGPGTRLLVL.